The next 31 T cell receptor beta chains were all read from a single sample in a study of blood T cell repertoires in COVID-19. The repertoire was sequenced with immunoSEQ multiplex PCR; TCRdb's copy has only in-frame clones and lacks some. The sample lists 50,000 to 70,000 clones, 91% occurring once. The sequenced sample consisted of peripheral blood. The receptor set was obtained from a man in his sixties with acute or convalescent COVID-19.

The V call is TRBV20-1, the J call TRBJ2-3, with D possibly being TRBD2 (6 bases). The germline CDR1 and CDR2 sequences are DFQATT and SNEGSKA (reference sequence). This CDR3 is built from 12 residues. Trimming pared 3 bases from V and 6 bases from J, leaving 10 bases between. CDR3 protein: CSASRLADTQYF. The CDR3 bases are TGCAGTGCTAGTCGCCTAGCGGATACGCAGTATTTT.

The count of this clone is one. The chain has TRBV27 and TRBJ1-2, with D possibly being TRBD1 (6 bases). The germline gives CDR1 MNHEY, CDR2 SMNVEV (reference sequence). Deletions cut 6 bases from V and 4 bases from J, with 18 bases between. The CDR3 length is 15 residues. The CDR3 nucleotides are TGTGCCAGCAGGGGGGGGGAATTACAGGGCTATGGCTACACCTTC. Its protein is CASRGGELQGYGYTF.

CDR3 in amino acids: CASSRRSQTNEKLFF. Written as DNA, the CDR3 is TGTGCCAGCAGCCGTCGTAGCCAAACTAATGAAAAACTGTTTTTT. The J gene is TRBJ1-4, the V gene TRBV3-1 (or the pseudogene TRBV3-2), with D hard to call. Looked up from germline, CDR1 is LGHDT and CDR2 is YNNKEL (reference sequence). Trimming took 4 bases from V and 1 from J, leaving 10 bases between them. The CDR3 spans 15 residues.

The V call is TRBV19, the J call TRBJ2-7; D not certain. Per germline, CDR1 LNHDA and CDR2 SQIVND (reference sequence). Trimming removed 3 bases at V and 3 bases at J, with 15 bases between. This CDR3 has 15 amino acids. The CDR3: CASSIGQPGIYEQYF. Written as DNA, the CDR3 is TGTGCCAGTAGTATCGGTCAACCAGGTATCTACGAGCAGTACTTC.

This sequence joins TRBV18 and TRBJ2-1, with TRBD2 as a possible D gene (5 bases). V shed 3 bases and J shed 0 bases, with 6 bases lying between them. CDR1 is KGHSH, CDR2 LQKENI, per germline. The CDR3 loop spans 14 amino acids. CDR3 DNA: TGTGCCAGCTCACCGGGGAGCTCCTACAATGAGCAGTTCTTC. This encodes CASSPGSSYNEQFF.

V is TRBV6-9 and J is TRBJ1-3; unclear D gene. The CDR3 is made up of 15 amino acids. Germline lookup yields CDR1 MNHGY and CDR2 SVAAGI. Trimming removed 10 bases at V and 2 bases at J, with 18 bases between. The CDR3 nucleotides read TGTGCCACCGGGATCAGATCTCTTACTGGAAACACCATATATTTT. It specifies CATGIRSLTGNTIYF.

V and J are TRBV18 and TRBJ2-1; TRBD2 might be the D (5 bases). The CDR3 extends over 13 amino acids. The ends were cut back, 2 bases at V and 6 bases at J, with 8 bases in the middle. Germline V CDR1 and CDR2: KGHSH, LQKENI. The CDR3 region has the DNA TGTGCCAGCTCACCAAGTGGAGGCAATGAGCAGTTCTTC. Protein product: CASSPSGGNEQFF.

The J gene is TRBJ2-7, the V gene TRBV6-5; D is unresolved. The V end lost 0 bases, the J end lost 1 base, and 7 bases lay between the germline ends. CDR1 is MNHEY and CDR2 is SVGAGI in the germline V gene. The CDR3 has 14 residues. CDR3 in amino acids: CASSYSKTSYEQYF. The CDR3 nucleotides are TGTGCCAGCAGTTACTCGAAGACTTCCTACGAGCAGTACTTC.

This chain joins TRBV27 and TRBJ1-4, with 7 bases identical to TRBD1. Germline assignment: CDR1 MNHEY and CDR2 SMNVEV (reference sequence). V dropped 0 bases and J dropped 10; count of bases not matched to a gene: 8. The CDR3 has 15 residues. CDR3 nucleotide sequence: TGTGCCAGCAGTTTATCCGGGACAGCCGAGGGAAAACTGTTTTTT. Amino acid sequence: CASSLSGTAEGKLFF.

The genes are TRBV3-1 (or the pseudogene TRBV3-2) and TRBJ2-1; TRBD1 matches at 10 bases. Unmatched junction bases numbered 7, after V lost 1 base and J lost 4 bases. This CDR3 is 17 amino acids long. The V gene's germline CDR1 is LGHDT and CDR2 YNNKEL (reference sequence). The CDR3 loop reads CASSQALRDRGYNEQFF. The CDR3 DNA reads as TGTGCCAGCAGCCAAGCGTTGCGGGACAGGGGATACAATGAGCAGTTCTTC.

The genes are TRBV3-1 (or the pseudogene TRBV3-2) and TRBJ2-1, with TRBD2 matching over 15 bases. CDR3 length: 14 residues. Unmatched junction bases numbered 5, after V lost 2 bases and J lost 15 bases. Germline CDR1 LGHDT, CDR2 YNNKEL (reference sequence). The CDR3 DNA reads as TGTGCCAGCAGCCAACCGGGACTAGCGGGAGGATCGTTCTTC. This gives the protein CASSQPGLAGGSFF.

The chain is built from TRBV5-4 and TRBJ2-6, with unresolved D. The CDR3 runs 14 residues. Germline lookup yields CDR1 SGHNT and CDR2 YYREEE (reference sequence). V was shortened by 6 bases and J by 1 base, with 8 bases between the two germline ends. CDR3 region: CASTSESGANVLTF. The CDR3 DNA reads TGTGCCAGCACCTCCGAGTCTGGGGCCAACGTCCTGACTTTC.

The chain is built from TRBV28 and TRBJ2-1; the D gene is possibly TRBD2 (6 bases). V lost 3 bases and J lost 8, with 14 bases in between. The CDR3 has 14 amino acids. Looked up from germline, CDR1 is MDHEN and CDR2 is SYDVKM. The CDR3 loop is CASSFRGNSYEQFF. CDR3 bases: TGTGCCAGCAGTTTCCGGGGGAACTCTTATGAGCAGTTCTTC.

The rearrangement links TRBV27 to TRBJ2-1; 7 bases are shared with TRBD1. Germline loops: CDR1 MNHEY, CDR2 SMNVEV (reference sequence). The CDR3 is 14 amino acids. J was trimmed by 9 bases and V by 0 bases; bases with no gene match: 5. The CDR3 bases are TGTGCCAGCAGTTTATCTACAGGGGCTGGTGAGCAGTTCTTC. It encodes CASSLSTGAGEQFF.

The gene calls are TRBV19 and TRBJ1-3; D is unclear. Germline CDR1 reads LNHDA; CDR2 reads SQIVND (reference sequence). Trimming took 3 bases from V and 8 from J, leaving 14 bases between them. This CDR3 has 14 amino acids. The CDR3 here is CASSMREDRHTIYF. The CDR3 DNA reads as TGTGCCAGTAGTATGCGGGAAGATCGCCACACCATATATTTT.

This chain links TRBV29-1 with TRBJ2-1, with 8 nucleotides matching TRBD2. The CDR3 extends over 14 amino acids. The V gene's germline CDR1 is SQVTM and CDR2 ANQGSEA. J lost 9 bases, V lost 3 bases, and 10 bases had no gene match. For the CDR3, the DNA is TGCAGCGTTGAGGGCGGGAGGCGGTCGGGTGAGCAGTTCTTC. Translation gives CSVEGGRRSGEQFF.

The rearrangement uses TRBV4-2 and TRBJ2-7; the D is unclear. With 0 bases removed from V and 2 bases from J, the gap between germline ends came to 11 bases. Germline assignment: CDR1 LGHNA and CDR2 YNFKEQ. This CDR3 is built from 15 residues. Written as DNA, the CDR3 is TGTGCCAGCAGCCAAGATCGGAGCCTAGCCTACGAGCAGTACTTC. It codes for CASSQDRSLAYEQYF.

V usage is TRBV11-1 and J usage is TRBJ1-2; D remains ambiguous. The V end lost 0 bases, the J end lost 13 bases, and 15 bases lay between the germline ends. This CDR3 has 13 amino acids. The germline V gene has CDR1 SGHAT and CDR2 FQDESV (reference sequence). CDR3 nucleotides: TGTGCCAGCAGCTTAGCGCGGGAAGGGCCATCCACCTTC. Its protein is CASSLAREGPSTF.

This chain uses TRBV12-5 with TRBJ2-1, with D maybe TRBD1 (5 bases). The CDR3 contains 15 residues. Trimming stripped 3 bases from V and 0 bases from J, with 9 bases between. Germline V CDR1 and CDR2: LGHNT, FRNRAP. CDR3 amino acids: CASGLGANSYNEQFF. In DNA form, the CDR3 reads TGTGCTAGTGGTTTAGGGGCAAACTCCTACAATGAGCAGTTCTTC. Variable domain in full (rest from reference TRBV12-5 and TRBJ2-1): DARVTQTPRHKVTEMGQEVTMRCQPILGHNTVFWYRQTMMQGLELLAYFRNRAPLDDSGMPKDRFSAEMPDATLATLKIQPSEPRDSAVYFCASGLGANSYNEQFFGPGTRLTVL.

The chain combines TRBV5-6 with TRBJ2-3, with TRBD2 matching over 8 bases. Germline CDR1 and CDR2: SGHDT and YYEEEE. The CDR3 has 16 residues. V lost 5 bases and J lost 3; bases outside the gene matches: 11. This chain's CDR3 is CASSDEGLAGTDTQYF. In DNA, the CDR3 is TGTGCCAGCAGTGACGAAGGGCTAGCGGGTACAGATACGCAGTATTTT.

The rearrangement links TRBV11-3 to TRBJ2-5, with 8 bases fitting TRBD2. The CDR3 covers 16 residues. V lost 5 bases, J lost 4 bases, and 12 bases stayed unmatched. The V gene's germline CDR1 is SGHNT and CDR2 YENEEA. This CDR3 is CASSPPGSGSAETQYF. CDR3 DNA: TGTGCCAGCAGCCCACCAGGGAGCGGGAGTGCAGAGACCCAGTACTTC.

This chain joins TRBV11-3 and TRBJ2-5, with 9 bases matching TRBD2. After removal of 2 bases from V and 9 bases from J, the junction contained 10 bases not matched to a gene. The germline gives CDR1 SGHNT, CDR2 YENEEA. CDR3 length: 15 residues. The CDR3 here is CASSLRGGGESPQYF. The CDR3 DNA is TGTGCCAGCAGCTTAAGAGGCGGGGGGGAGAGCCCCCAGTACTTC. Full variable domain (missing parts from reference TRBV11-3 and TRBJ2-5): EAGVVQSPRYKIIEKKQPVAFWCNPISGHNTLYWYLQNLGQGPELLIRYENEEAVDDSQLPKDRFSAERLKGVDSTLKIQPAELGDSAVYLCASSLRGGGESPQYFGPGTRLLVL.

J is TRBJ1-3 and V is TRBV3-1 (or the pseudogene TRBV3-2), with 7 bases identical to TRBD1. Germline CDR1 reads LGHDT; CDR2 reads YNNKEL (reference sequence). V shed 1 base, J shed 2 bases, and the junction held 17 bases outside the gene matches. The CDR3 loop spans 20 amino acids. The CDR3 protein is CASSQALGQAARGTGNTIYF. CDR3 nucleotides: TGTGCCAGCAGCCAAGCTCTCGGACAGGCGGCGAGGGGTACTGGAAACACCATATATTTT.

This clone has only one observation. The gene calls are TRBV11-1 and TRBJ1-2, with no clear D. Germline-derived CDR1 and CDR2 are SGHAT and FQDESV (reference sequence). This CDR3 is 15 amino acids long. Trimming stripped 5 bases from V and 6 bases from J, with 19 bases between. In DNA form, the CDR3 reads TGTGCCAGCAGCCCATCCTCCACATGGAGGGATGGCTACACCTTC. This codes for CASSPSSTWRDGYTF. The complete variable domain, with remaining parts taken from reference TRBV11-1 and TRBJ1-2, reads EAEVAQSPRYKITEKSQAVAFWCDPISGHATLYWYRQILGQGPELLVQFQDESVVDDSQLPKDRFSAERLKGVDSTLKIQPAELGDSAMYLCASSPSSTWRDGYTFGSGTRLTVV.

The CDR3, as DNA: TGTGCCAGCAGTTTAGTCGCTTCGGCTAGCGGGAGCCCCGCGCAGTACTTC. This sequence encodes CASSLVASASGSPAQYF. V is TRBV28 and J is TRBJ2-7, with TRBD2 matching 10 bases. CDR3 length equals 17 residues. Trimming cost V 2 bases and J 9 bases; bases outside gene matches: 16. Per germline, CDR1 MDHEN and CDR2 SYDVKM.

This chain joins TRBV10-2 and TRBJ1-5; D gene ambiguous. The CDR3 covers 13 residues. V lost 2 bases to trimming and J lost 5 bases, with 7 bases between them. Germline assignment: CDR1 WSHSY and CDR2 SAAADI. In DNA, the CDR3 is TGCGCCAGCAGTGAGGCGATATATCAGCCCCAGCATTTT. The encoded protein is CASSEAIYQPQHF.

The chain joins TRBV18 to TRBJ2-3; 10 bases map to TRBD2. Germline V gene data show CDR1 as KGHSH and CDR2 as LQKENI. V was clipped by 0 bases and J by 0 bases; unmatched bases: 6. CDR3 length equals 18 residues. The CDR3 sequence is CASSPPSSGSASTDTQYF. CDR3 in DNA: TGTGCCAGCTCACCACCGTCTAGCGGGAGCGCTAGCACAGATACGCAGTATTTT.

Remarks on this clone: A junction end diverges from the germline sequence, so it may reflect a read error. The chain joins TRBV7-7 to TRBJ2-1, with D possibly being TRBD2 (5 bases). The CDR3 contains 15 residues. CDR1 SSHAT and CDR2 FNYEAQ come from the germline V gene (reference sequence). For the CDR3, the DNA is TGTGCTAGCAGCTTAGTTCCAGCGGAATACAATGAGCAGTTCTTC. Residues: CASSLVPAEYNEQFF.

J is TRBJ1-2 and V is TRBV6-2 or TRBV6-3; 7 positions match TRBD1. Trimming cost V 5 bases and J 7 bases; bases outside gene matches: 13. This CDR3 is built from 15 residues. CDR1 and CDR2 (germline): MNHEY, SVGEGT. This CDR3 reads CASSPGTALRVGYTF. The CDR3 DNA reads TGTGCCAGCAGTCCCGGGACAGCCCTCCGAGTTGGCTACACCTTC.

The chain is built from TRBV9 and TRBJ1-3; D is undetermined. Germline values: CDR1 SGDLS, CDR2 YYNGEE. The CDR3 consists of 13 residues. V lost 4 bases, J lost 11 bases, and 16 bases lay in between. In nucleotides, the CDR3 is TGTGCCAGCAGCCTATCCGGTCACCAGGCCATATATTTT. It yields the protein CASSLSGHQAIYF. Filled out from reference TRBV9 and TRBJ1-3, the complete variable domain reads DSGVTQTPKHLITATGQRVTLRCSPRSGDLSVYWYQQSLDQGLQFLIQYYNGEERAKGNILERFSAQQFPDLHSELNLSSLELGDSALYFCASSLSGHQAIYFGEGSWLTVV.

The V gene is TRBV25-1, the J gene TRBJ1-3; D might be TRBD1 (5 bases). Germline V gene lookup returns CDR1 MGHDK and CDR2 SYGVNS. The CDR3 runs 17 residues. Trimming left V 6 bases short and J 0 bases short, with 18 bases between. The CDR3: CASSPRLGGTSGNTIYF. The CDR3 nucleotides read TGTGCCAGCAGCCCCCGACTGGGGGGGACCTCTGGAAACACCATATATTTT.